This T cell receptor beta chain was identified in a study of shared clonotypes between healthy human individuals. Study details: The composition of the donors was two women and a few men aged 18 to 49.

Germline CDR1 and CDR2: LNHNV and YYDKDF (reference sequence). With V trimmed by 1 base and J by 2 bases, 8 bases remained unmatched. CDR3 length equals 17 residues. The repertoire was sequenced with immunoSEQ multiplex PCR; TCRdb's copy has only in-frame clones and lacks some. The sample lists about 2.1 million clones; just over 90% were seen once. Study outcomes and limitations: Sampling covered nothing but blood. Tissue TCR repertoires likely differ from those found in blood. Depth of sequencing was expected to influence donor clonotype sharing.

Naivety among CD8 cells was defined by CD45RO negativity and positive CCR7 selection, thereby excluding terminally differentiated effector memory CD45RA+ cells. Regarding this clone: What it recognizes is unknown.

The chain recombines TRBV15 with TRBJ2-3, with 8 bases that match TRBD2. The specimen sequenced was naive CD8+ T cells from PBMCs. The receptor's source is a man aged 18 to 29 in good health. Some clones in this sample may be carry-over from other donors' samples. Here the CDR3 DNA reads TGTGCCACCAGCAGAGGGCCCAGCGGGAGTCTCACAGATACGCAGTATTTT. As protein: CATSRGPSGSLTDTQYF.